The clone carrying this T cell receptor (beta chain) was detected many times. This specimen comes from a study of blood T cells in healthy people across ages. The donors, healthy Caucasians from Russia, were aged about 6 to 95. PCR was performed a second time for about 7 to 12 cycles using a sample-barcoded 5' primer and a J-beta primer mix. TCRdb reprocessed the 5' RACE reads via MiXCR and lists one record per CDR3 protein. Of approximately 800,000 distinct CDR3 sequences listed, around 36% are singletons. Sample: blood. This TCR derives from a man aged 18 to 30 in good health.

CDR3 nucleotide sequence: TGCAGCGCACGCGGGGTATTAATAGAGACCCAGTACTTC. It translates to CSARGVLIETQYF. The chain employs TRBV29-1 and TRBJ2-5; maybe TRBD2 (6 bases). This CDR3 is built from 13 residues. Trimming cost V 7 bases and J 4 bases, with 16 bases left between them. Germline V gives CDR1 SQVTM, CDR2 ANQGSEA.